Listed below are T cell receptor beta chains from one sample, sequenced in a study of T-cell reconstitution after alpha-beta-depleted transplantation in children. TCRdb recomputed calls from the PCR reads with MiXCR, one row per CDR3 protein. The sample has more than 85,000 distinct CDR3 sequences; under 13% are singletons. The source material was PBMCs from the stem cell graft donor, sampled from the stem cell graft. The receptors shown here come from a human donor who donated a stem cell graft to a child with acute lymphoblastic leukemia. Both conserved end residues are part of each CDR3. A D gene is named only where the DNA matches it firmly. Clone size, where shown, is once, few, many, or a class for clones that have expanded.

J: TRBJ2-1; V: TRBV12-3/TRBV12-4; size: many; D: -; CDR3: CASSLGGRYNEQFF; DNA: TGTGCCAGCAGTTTAGGGGGGAGGTACAATGAGCAGTTCTTC
J: TRBJ2-3; V: TRBV3-1; size: many; D: TRBD2; CDR3: CASSQGGGAKNTQYF; DNA: TGTGCCAGCAGCCAAGGCGGGGGGGCCAAGAATACGCAGTATTTT
J: TRBJ1-2; V: TRBV7-2; size: many; D: TRBD1; CDR3: CASSLEGAPNYGYTF; DNA: TGTGCCAGCAGCTTAGAGGGGGCTCCCAACTATGGCTACACCTTC
J: TRBJ2-5; V: TRBV5-1; size: many; D: -; CDR3: CASGLETQYF; DNA: TGCGCCAGCGGGCTAGAGACCCAGTACTTC
J: TRBJ2-7; V: TRBV29-1; size: many; D: TRBD1; CDR3: CSVGYRDRVYDEQYF; DNA: TGCAGCGTTGGGTACCGGGACAGGGTTTACGACGAGCAGTACTTC
J: TRBJ2-7; V: TRBV7-8; size: many; D: -; CDR3: CASRQNRVMDYEQYF; DNA: TGTGCCAGCAGACAAAACAGGGTCATGGACTACGAGCAGTACTTC
J: TRBJ2-2; V: TRBV12-3/TRBV12-4; size: many; D: -; CDR3: CASTRLMRGTGELFF; DNA: TGTGCCAGCACCCGCCTGATGAGGGGCACCGGGGAGCTGTTTTTT
J: TRBJ1-4; V: TRBV12-3/TRBV12-4; size: many; D: TRBD1; CDR3: CASSGQETNEKLFF; DNA: TGTGCCAGCAGCGGACAGGAGACTAATGAAAAACTGTTTTTT
J: TRBJ2-3; V: TRBV19; size: many; D: TRBD2; CDR3: CASSSGLAGGADTQYF; DNA: TGTGCCAGTAGTTCCGGACTAGCGGGAGGGGCAGATACGCAGTATTTT
J: TRBJ2-3; V: TRBV6-2/TRBV6-3; size: many; D: TRBD2; CDR3: CASSSGTSPADTQYF; DNA: TGTGCCAGCAGTTCCGGGACTAGTCCCGCGGATACGCAGTATTTT
J: TRBJ2-2; V: TRBV13; size: -; D: -; CDR3: CALSLGLPATSSNTGELFF; DNA: TGTGCCCTCAGTTTAGGCCTTCCAGCAACGAGTTCGAACACCGGGGAGCTGTTTTTT
J: TRBJ2-7; V: TRBV9; size: many; D: -; CDR3: CASSVEGVNYEQYF; DNA: TGTGCCAGCAGCGTAGAAGGAGTGAACTACGAGCAGTACTTC
J: TRBJ2-3; V: TRBV27; size: many; D: -; CDR3: CASNRQGLTDTQYF; DNA: TGTGCCAGCAATAGACAGGGACTCACAGATACGCAGTATTTT
J: TRBJ2-7; V: TRBV15; size: -; D: -; CDR3: CATSSGLELYEQYF; DNA: TGTGCCACCAGCAGCGGACTGGAGCTCTACGAGCAGTACTTC
J: TRBJ2-5; V: TRBV7-2; size: many; D: TRBD1; CDR3: CASSRDRGRYQETQYF; DNA: TGTGCCAGCAGCCGGGACAGGGGGAGGTACCAAGAGACCCAGTACTTC
J: TRBJ2-3; V: TRBV3-1; size: many; D: -; CDR3: CASSPRDLNTDTQYF; DNA: TGTGCCAGCAGCCCGAGGGACTTAAACACAGATACGCAGTATTTT
J: TRBJ2-5; V: TRBV7-9; size: many; D: -; CDR3: CASSPRSGRGKETQYF; DNA: TGTGCCAGCAGCCCCCGGAGTGGAAGGGGTAAAGAGACCCAGTACTTC
J: TRBJ1-1; V: TRBV5-1; size: many; D: -; CDR3: CASSLAARASGRVNTEAFF; DNA: TGCGCCAGCAGCTTGGCCGCCCGAGCCTCTGGGCGGGTGAACACTGAAGCTTTCTTT
J: TRBJ2-3; V: TRBV7-3; size: -; D: -; CDR3: CASSPARTDTQYF; DNA: TGTGCCAGCAGCCCCGCCCGCACAGATACGCAGTATTTT
J: TRBJ2-2; V: TRBV11-3; size: many; D: TRBD1; CDR3: CASSFRIVGTGGGWTGELFF; DNA: TGTGCCAGCAGCTTTCGTATCGTTGGGACAGGGGGAGGTTGGACCGGGGAGCTGTTTTTT
J: TRBJ1-4; V: TRBV6-5; size: many; D: -; CDR3: CASSYSGGYTEKLFF; DNA: TGTGCCAGCAGTTACAGTGGAGGGTACACTGAAAAACTGTTTTTT
J: TRBJ1-3; V: TRBV20-1; size: few; D: -; CDR3: CSARTRADWNTIYF; DNA: TGCAGTGCTAGGACACGGGCAGATTGGAACACCATATATTTT
J: TRBJ2-7; V: TRBV5-1; size: many; D: -; CDR3: CASSLEGRAYEQYF; DNA: TGCGCCAGCAGCTTGGAAGGCAGAGCCTACGAGCAGTACTTC
J: TRBJ2-7; V: TRBV6-5; size: many; D: -; CDR3: CASSYDRGVYEQYF; DNA: TGTGCCAGCAGTTACGATCGGGGAGTCTACGAGCAGTACTTC
J: TRBJ1-4; V: TRBV5-4; size: -; D: -; CDR3: CASSSRGTGINEKLFF; DNA: TGTGCCAGCAGTTCCCGCGGCACAGGGATTAATGAAAAACTGTTTTTT
J: TRBJ2-2; V: TRBV25-1; size: many; D: -; CDR3: CASSEYRRADTGELFF; DNA: TGTGCCAGCAGTGAATATCGCAGGGCGGACACCGGGGAGCTGTTTTTT
J: TRBJ2-2; V: TRBV4-2; size: -; D: TRBD2; CDR3: CASSHEGGGRADTGELFF; DNA: TGTGCCAGCAGCCATGAAGGTGGCGGGAGGGCCGACACCGGGGAGCTGTTTTTT
J: TRBJ2-3; V: TRBV18; size: few; D: -; CDR3: CASSPPGPSTDTQYF; DNA: TGTGCCAGCTCACCACCAGGACCGAGCACAGATACGCAGTATTTT